This passage covers 31 T cell receptor beta chains from one sample sequenced in a study of T-cell memory formation after mild COVID-19. One entry per CDR3 protein, called by TCRdb with MiXCR from the 5' RACE reads. The sample records 250,000 to 350,000 distinct CDR3 sequences, around 15% being singletons. Specimen: PBMCs or a T cell subset sorted from them (not recorded which). All receptors derive from a man aged 18-30 years who had mild COVID-19 (a few samples of this study predate the infection). Cell type and time point are not known.

This clonotype has only a few counts. The chain is built from TRBV29-1 and TRBJ1-4; possible D gene TRBD1, 5 bases. Trimming pared 7 bases from V and 8 bases from J, leaving 11 bases between. The CDR3 spans 11 residues. Germline CDR1 reads SQVTM; CDR2 reads ANQGSEA. CDR3 sequence (DNA): TGCAGCGCTGGGCAGGGAGAAAAACTGTTTTTT. As protein: CSAGQGEKLFF.

The V call is TRBV7-3, the J call TRBJ2-1; TRBD1 aligns across 8 bases. With V trimmed by 4 bases and J by 7 bases, 9 bases remained unmatched. CDR1 and CDR2 from the germline V gene are SGHTA and FQGTGA. The CDR3 consists of 15 residues. The CDR3 DNA reads TGTGCCAGCAGCTCATCCGGGACAGGTGGTAATGAGCAGTTCTTC. Amino acid sequence: CASSSSGTGGNEQFF.

This clonotype was detected many times. The rearrangement joins TRBV6-1 to TRBJ2-7; 8 positions agree with TRBD1. This CDR3 contains 14 residues. From germline, CDR1 is MNHNS and CDR2 SASEGT. V was clipped by 2 bases and J by 4 bases; unmatched bases: 4. Written as DNA, the CDR3 is TGTGCCAGCAGTGAACCGACAGGGGTTTACGAGCAGTACTTC. It specifies CASSEPTGVYEQYF.

The V and J genes are TRBV4-3 and TRBJ2-1; weak D call: TRBD2 (6 bases). Germline CDR1 LGHNA, CDR2 YSLEER. The CDR3 totals 16 residues. V was pared by 0 bases and J by 1 base, with 10 bases between. The CDR3 coding sequence is TGCGCCAGCAGCCAAGATCGGGCGGGGTCCTACAATGAGCAGTTCTTC. Its protein is CASSQDRAGSYNEQFF.

This clonotype was seen many times. V usage is TRBV4-3 and J usage is TRBJ2-3; D may be TRBD2 (6 bases). CDR3 length equals 16 residues. V was trimmed by 1 base and J by 5 bases, leaving 16 bases between them. Germline CDR1 is LGHNA and CDR2 is YSLEER. The CDR3 region has the DNA TGCGCCAGCAGCCAAGCTTGGCGGGGTCAGGGAGATACGCAGTATTTT. This gives the protein CASSQAWRGQGDTQYF.

This clonotype has a handful of counts. The chain is built from TRBV5-1 and TRBJ2-5; D is perhaps TRBD1 or TRBD2 (6 bases each). V was clipped by 1 base and J by 5 bases, with 9 bases between them. The V gene's germline CDR1 is SGHRS and CDR2 YFSETQ. The CDR3 is 13 amino acids. Here the CDR3 reads CASSLWRGETQYF. The CDR3 DNA is TGCGCCAGCAGCTTGTGGAGGGGGGAGACCCAGTACTTC.

The gene calls are TRBV9 and TRBJ2-2, with D perhaps matching TRBD1 (6 bases). There are 16 residues in the CDR3. V was cut by 0 bases and J by 6 bases, with 15 bases left in between. Germline CDR1 is SGDLS and CDR2 is YYNGEE. CDR3 sequence: CASSVATQGFAGELFF. The CDR3 DNA follows: TGTGCCAGCAGCGTAGCTACGCAGGGGTTTGCCGGGGAGCTGTTTTTT.

V and J are TRBV10-3 and TRBJ2-3; TRBD2 matches at 11 bases. Unmatched junction bases numbered 3, after V lost 7 bases and J lost 3 bases. Germline CDR1 is ENHRY and CDR2 is SYGVKD. There are 14 residues in the CDR3. CDR3: CAINSGGATDTQYF. The CDR3 DNA is TGTGCCATCAATAGCGGGGGGGCGACAGATACGCAGTATTTT.

The rearrangement links TRBV20-1 to TRBJ1-5; D is possibly TRBD1 (5 bases). The V gene lost 6 bases and the J gene lost 9 bases, with 27 bases spanning the gap. The length of the CDR3 is 16 residues. Germline values: CDR1 DFQATT, CDR2 SNEGSKA (reference sequence). CDR3 loop: CSALEVLDGTLMPQHF. The CDR3 coding sequence is TGCAGTGCCCTCGAGGTTTTAGACGGGACCCTGATGCCCCAGCATTTT.

The rearrangement links TRBV20-1 to TRBJ2-7; D gene ambiguous. The CDR3 contains 12 residues. Trimming left V 0 bases short and J 5 bases short, with 8 bases between. Germline lookup yields CDR1 DFQATT and CDR2 SNEGSKA (reference sequence). The CDR3 DNA sequence: TGCAGTGCTAGAGATGACACCCACGAGCAGTACGTC. Translation gives CSARDDTHEQYV.

This clonotype was recorded a few times. The chain employs TRBV4-1 and TRBJ2-7; TRBD1 is a possible D gene (5 bases). V lost 0 bases and J lost 2, with 8 bases in between. Germline CDR1 and CDR2: MGHRA and YSYEKL. The CDR3 contains 14 residues. CDR3 sequence reads: CASSQESGTYEQYV. The CDR3 DNA follows: TGCGCCAGCAGCCAAGAGTCAGGGACCTACGAGCAGTACGTC.

The chain links TRBV7-2 to TRBJ2-5; no reliable D call. This CDR3 comprises 13 residues. The germline V and J ends were trimmed by 4 bases and 5 bases, with 11 bases remaining between them. From germline, CDR1 is SGHTA and CDR2 FQGNSA. CDR3 in amino acids: CASSSSPRETQYF. The CDR3 nucleotides are TGTGCCAGCAGCTCGAGCCCGCGGGAGACCCAGTACTTC.

Ten or more counts support this clonotype. This chain links TRBV6-2 or TRBV6-3 with TRBJ2-7; D unresolved. The germline V gene has CDR1 MNHEY and CDR2 SVGEGT. V lost 0 bases and J lost 9, with 12 bases in between. The CDR3 consists of 13 residues. The CDR3 DNA follows: TGTGCCAGCAGTTACTCAGGTCTCCCGGGGCAGTACGTC. It specifies CASSYSGLPGQYV.

Worth noting for this clonotype: The junction shows a germline mismatch at one end, possibly a read error. The chain recombines TRBV7-7 with TRBJ2-1; D may be TRBD1 or TRBD2 (5 bases each). Germline loops: CDR1 SSHAT, CDR2 FNYEAQ (reference sequence). CDR3 length equals 15 residues. Here the CDR3 DNA reads TGTGCCAGCAGCGAGGGACGGAGCTCCTACATTGAGCAGTTCTTC. Its protein is CASSEGRSSYIEQFF.

The J gene is TRBJ1-1, the V gene TRBV5-4; the D gene is possibly TRBD1 (6 bases). With 1 base removed from V and 0 bases from J, the gap between germline ends came to 10 bases. CDR3 length: 15 amino acids. The germline CDR1 and CDR2 sequences are SGHNT and YYREEE (reference sequence). CDR3 sequence: CASSLWTVMNTEAFF. CDR3 in DNA: TGTGCCAGCAGCTTGTGGACAGTAATGAACACTGAAGCTTTCTTT. Full variable domain (rest looked up from reference TRBV5-4 and TRBJ1-1): ETGVTQSPTHLIKTRGQQVTLRCSSQSGHNTVSWYQQALGQGPQFIFQYYREEENGRGNFPPRFSGLQFPNYSSELNVNALELDDSALYLCASSLWTVMNTEAFFGQGTRLTVV.

This chain uses TRBV9 with TRBJ2-3; TRBD2 aligns across 8 bases. The CDR3 covers 19 residues. CDR1 and CDR2 from the germline V gene are SGDLS and YYNGEE. Losses at the gene ends were 0 bases for V and 3 bases for J; bases not matched to a gene: 15. CDR3 bases: TGTGCCAGCAGCGTAGCTACATCCGGGGGGGCCGGGAGGACAGATACGCAGTATTTT. It encodes CASSVATSGGAGRTDTQYF.

This clonotype was counted only a few times. This chain uses TRBV7-3 with TRBJ2-2; TRBD2 aligns across 10 bases. V lost 0 bases to trimming and J lost 4 bases; unmatched junction nucleotides: 5. This CDR3 has 17 residues. The germline V gene has CDR1 SGHTA and CDR2 FQGTGA. CDR3 sequence (DNA): TGTGCCAGCAGCTTAACGTCAGCGGGGGGGCGCACCGGGGAGCTGTTTTTT. Residues: CASSLTSAGGRTGELFF. The full variable domain, rest sourced from reference TRBV7-3 and TRBJ2-2, is GAGVSQTPSNKVTEKGKYVELRCDPISGHTALYWYRQSLGQGPEFLIYFQGTGAADDSGLPNDRFFAVRPEGSVSTLKIQRTERGDSAVYLCASSLTSAGGRTGELFFGEGSRLTVL.

This clonotype was counted a single time. The rearrangement joins TRBV27 to TRBJ2-1, with 9 positions matching TRBD2. This CDR3 contains 16 residues. Losses at the gene ends were 5 bases for V and 7 bases for J; bases not matched to a gene: 12. Germline assignment: CDR1 MNHEY and CDR2 SMNVEV (reference sequence). CDR3 sequence reads: CASSLWTGTSPNEQFF. The CDR3 DNA reads TGTGCCAGCAGTCTATGGACCGGGACTAGCCCAAATGAGCAGTTCTTC.

This clonotype occurred many times. The chain carries TRBV18 and TRBJ2-7; D perhaps matches TRBD1 (6 bases). This CDR3 contains 12 residues. Trimming took off 3 bases at V and 3 bases at J, with 6 bases between the two ends. The germline V gene has CDR1 KGHSH and CDR2 LQKENI. CDR3 protein: CASSPDSYEQYV. The CDR3 DNA reads TGTGCCAGCTCACCGGACAGCTACGAGCAGTACGTC.

The sample holds many counts of this clonotype. V and J are TRBV4-3 and TRBJ2-2, with 7 nucleotides matching TRBD1. J gave up 3 bases and V 3 bases, and 4 bases lay outside the gene matches. Per germline, CDR1 LGHNA and CDR2 YSLEER. This CDR3 spans 15 amino acids. CDR3 residues: CASSHQDRYTGELFF. CDR3 nucleotides: TGCGCCAGCAGCCACCAGGACAGGTACACCGGGGAGCTGTTTTTT.

The genes are TRBV9 and TRBJ1-1; D is undetermined. The germline gives CDR1 SGDLS, CDR2 YYNGEE. This CDR3 is built from 15 residues. Trimming removed 0 bases from V and 1 base from J, with 10 bases in between. CDR3 DNA: TGTGCCAGCAGCGTAGGTGAATTCACGAACACTGAAGCTTTCTTT. Its translation is CASSVGEFTNTEAFF.

This clonotype was detected many times. The V and J genes are TRBV6-6 and TRBJ2-3; 7 nucleotides line up with TRBD1. Germline V gene data show CDR1 as MNHNY and CDR2 as SVGAGI (reference sequence). This CDR3 comprises 15 residues. V lost 4 bases and J lost 2; bases outside the gene matches: 6. The CDR3 loop is CASSFTGVPTDTQYF. The CDR3 nucleotides are TGTGCCAGCAGTTTTACAGGGGTCCCCACAGATACGCAGTATTTT.

This clonotype was observed a few times. The genes are TRBV20-1 and TRBJ2-3; 10 bases match TRBD2. CDR3 length: 14 residues. Germline assignment: CDR1 DFQATT and CDR2 SNEGSKA (reference sequence). V trimming: 4 bases; J trimming: 6 bases; junction bases outside the gene matches: 7. This chain's CDR3 is CSAIKAGGVDTQYF. The CDR3 DNA sequence: TGCAGTGCTATAAAAGCGGGGGGGGTTGATACGCAGTATTTT.

This clonotype was recorded a few times. This sequence joins TRBV5-1 and TRBJ2-7; a possible D gene is TRBD2 (5 bases). Trimming shortened V by 6 bases and J by 6 bases, and 22 bases separated the two germline ends. This CDR3 region has 15 residues. The germline CDR1 and CDR2 sequences are SGHRS and YFSETQ. The CDR3 loop is CASTRGWGYFSEQYV. The CDR3 DNA reads TGCGCCAGCACCCGAGGGTGGGGTTATTTCTCCGAGCAGTACGTC.

This chain links TRBV5-4 with TRBJ2-1; a possible D gene is TRBD2 (7 bases). CDR1 is SGHNT and CDR2 is YYREEE in the germline V gene (reference sequence). Trimming took 0 bases from V and 2 from J, leaving 15 bases between them. The CDR3 loop spans 17 amino acids. The CDR3 coding sequence is TGTGCCAGCAGCTTGGTCGCGGGGGCAACGCCCTACAATGAGCAGTTCTTC. Protein product: CASSLVAGATPYNEQFF.

This clonotype was counted a few times. The V and J genes are TRBV7-9 and TRBJ2-7; unclear D gene. The CDR3 has 13 amino acids. Germline V CDR1 and CDR2: SEHNR, FQNEAQ (reference sequence). The V gene lost 1 base and the J gene lost 5 bases, with 9 bases spanning the gap. The CDR3 DNA reads TGTGCCAGCAGCTTAGGAGTCTACCACGAGCAGTACGTC. It translates to CASSLGVYHEQYV.

There are a few counts of this clonotype. This chain connects TRBV6-6 to TRBJ2-5; 8 bases align to TRBD2. The CDR3 totals 15 residues. V shed 4 bases, J shed 4 bases, and the junction held 8 bases outside the gene matches. Germline V lookup: CDR1 MNHNY, CDR2 SVGAGI (reference sequence). The CDR3 loop is CASSSGLAFGETQYF. The CDR3 bases are TGTGCCAGCAGTTCCGGACTAGCTTTTGGAGAGACCCAGTACTTC.

This chain joins TRBV28 and TRBJ2-5; 10 bases line up with TRBD1. The junction had 5 bases not matched to a gene; V was cut back by 3 bases and J by 4 bases. This CDR3 has 15 amino acids. Germline values: CDR1 MDHEN, CDR2 SYDVKM. For the CDR3, the DNA is TGTGCCAGCAGTTTGGACAGGGGGGGAGGAGAGACCCAGTACTTC. Amino acids: CASSLDRGGGETQYF. Combining the CDR3 with reference TRBV28 and TRBJ2-5 gives the whole variable domain DVKVTQSSRYLVKRTGEKVFLECVQDMDHENMFWYRQDPGLGLRLIYFSYDVKMKEKGDIPEGYSVSREKKERFSLILESASTNQTSMYLCASSLDRGGGETQYFGPGTRLLVL.

This rearrangement joins TRBV10-1 to TRBJ2-2; no firm D call. This CDR3 spans 11 amino acids. Germline CDR1 WNHNN, CDR2 SYGVQD (reference sequence). The ends were cut back, 3 bases at V and 7 bases at J, with 3 bases in the middle. The CDR3 reads CASSDGGELFF. In DNA, the CDR3 is TGCGCCAGCAGTGATGGCGGGGAGCTGTTTTTT.

This clonotype was seen more than once but under ten times. This chain uses TRBV6-5 with TRBJ2-3, with 8 bases that match TRBD1. The V gene's germline CDR1 is MNHEY and CDR2 SVGAGI. There are 15 residues in the CDR3. With 6 bases clipped from V and 4 bases from J, the junction kept 9 bases outside the gene matches. The CDR3 coding sequence is TGTGCCAGCAGCCGCACCGCAGGGGGCGCAGATACGCAGTATTTT. Translated, it gives CASSRTAGGADTQYF.

This clonotype turned up a few times. This chain connects TRBV5-1 to TRBJ2-3; 10 bases match TRBD2. The CDR3 is made up of 16 amino acids. Germline-derived CDR1 and CDR2 are SGHRS and YFSETQ. J gave up 0 bases and V 4 bases, and 5 bases lay outside the gene matches. CDR3 protein: CASSLQTSGSTDTQYF. The CDR3 bases are TGCGCCAGCAGCCTACAGACTAGCGGGAGCACAGATACGCAGTATTTT.